These 21 T cell receptor beta chains were sequenced from one sample in a study of beta chain features in type 1 diabetes. No antigen has been identified for these receptors. Study-level points and caveats: Significant though moderate, a shortening of TCRB CDR3s appeared in all four CD4+ subsets of Type 1 diabetes patients.

Expressed TCRB transcripts were sequenced after all isolated RNA was converted to cDNA. TCRdb's copy holds only in-frame clones and misses some; the assay was immunoSEQ multiplex PCR. Altogether about 150,000 clones are present, 10% being singletons, with the ten largest covering around 0.5%. The sequenced material came from central memory CD4+ T cells from blood. These receptors originate from a man between 25 and 39 years old with type 1 diabetes.

The chain is built from TRBV29-1 and TRBJ1-3, with D maybe TRBD1 (6 bases). Trimming took 7 bases from V and 0 from J, leaving 13 bases between them. This CDR3 is 14 amino acids long. The V gene's germline CDR1 is SQVTM and CDR2 ANQGSEA. DNA for the CDR3: TGCAGCGCAACGAGGGGGACCTCTGGAAACACCATATATTTT. Its translation: CSATRGTSGNTIYF.

V usage is TRBV28 and J usage is TRBJ1-2; the D gene is possibly TRBD1 (6 bases). Between the trimmed V and J ends, which lost 5 bases and 7 bases, there was a span of 14 bases. Germline values: CDR1 MDHEN, CDR2 SYDVKM. This CDR3 has 13 residues. The CDR3 bases are TGTGCCAGCAGTGTACAGGGTCTTCCTGGCTACACCTTC. Protein product: CASSVQGLPGYTF.

This clone has a handful of counts. The chain links TRBV5-1 to TRBJ2-7; 7 bases match TRBD2. J lost 4 bases, V lost 1 base, and 8 bases had no gene match. This CDR3 has 15 residues. Germline V lookup: CDR1 SGHRS, CDR2 YFSETQ. In DNA, the CDR3 is TGCGCCAGCAGCTTGCTGGCGGGAGACGGTTACGAGCAGTACTTC. As protein: CASSLLAGDGYEQYF.

With respect to this clone: Its ends do not fully match the called genes, so a read error is possible. The chain joins TRBV18 to TRBJ2-7, with 9 bases that match TRBD1. This CDR3 region has 15 residues. CDR1 KGHSH and CDR2 LQKENI come from the germline V gene. The CDR3 loop reads CASSPLGQGSNEQYF. The CDR3 DNA reads as TGTGCCAGCTCACCACTGGGACAGGGCTCCAACGAGCAGTACTTC.

The J gene is TRBJ2-7, the V gene TRBV9; a weak D match, TRBD1 (6 bases). The germline V and J ends were trimmed by 3 bases and 5 bases, with 12 bases remaining between them. The CDR3 runs 13 residues. The germline gives CDR1 SGDLS, CDR2 YYNGEE. The CDR3 DNA reads TGTGCCAGCAGCGCTGGGACATACAACGAGCAGTACTTC. It is translated as CASSAGTYNEQYF.

The gene calls are TRBV5-1 and TRBJ1-2, with D perhaps matching TRBD1 (5 bases). Looked up from germline, CDR1 is SGHRS and CDR2 is YFSETQ. The CDR3 runs 15 residues. Trimming took 0 bases from V and 2 from J, leaving 11 bases between them. For the CDR3, the DNA is TGCGCCAGCAGCTTGGGGACGGGGGTGAACTATGGCTACACCTTC. Residues: CASSLGTGVNYGYTF.

A word on this clone: At the DNA level, this CDR3 is encoded by other sequences in the same sample as well. V gene TRBV19 combines with J gene TRBJ2-7, with a possible D match to TRBD2 (5 bases). Germline-derived CDR1 and CDR2 are LNHDA and SQIVND (reference sequence). The CDR3 runs to 11 residues. With 10 bases removed from V and 4 bases from J, the gap between germline ends came to 11 bases. CDR3 region: CATAREYEQYF. CDR3 sequence (DNA): TGTGCCACTGCAAGGGAGTACGAGCAGTACTTC.

This clone was counted a few times. This chain joins TRBV9 and TRBJ2-5, with D maybe TRBD1 (6 bases). Trimming took 2 bases from V and 2 from J, leaving 13 bases between them. Germline values: CDR1 SGDLS, CDR2 YYNGEE. CDR3 length: 15 amino acids. The CDR3 region has the DNA TGTGCCAGCAGCGTGCGAGGGACACCACAAGAGACCCAGTACTTC. Translated, it gives CASSVRGTPQETQYF.

There are a few counts of this clone. This chain links TRBV5-1 with TRBJ2-1, with D possibly matching TRBD1 (6 bases). The germline V gene encodes CDR1 SGHRS and CDR2 YFSETQ. V was trimmed by 4 bases and J by 5 bases, leaving 13 bases between them. This CDR3 is built from 14 residues. CDR3 nucleotides: TGCGCCAGCAGCCCCCAGGGGTTCGACAATGAGCAGTTCTTC. It translates to CASSPQGFDNEQFF.

In this sample, this clone turned up a few times. The genes are TRBV14 and TRBJ2-2; D is undetermined. The V and J ends lost 1 base and 1 base respectively, with 7 bases between them. Germline CDR1 reads SGHDN; CDR2 reads FVKESK. The CDR3 has 15 amino acids. The CDR3 spells CASSQGRKNTGELFF. The DNA for the CDR3 is TGTGCCAGCAGCCAAGGCAGAAAGAACACCGGGGAGCTGTTTTTT.

This clone was counted between two and nine times. V usage is TRBV5-6 and J usage is TRBJ2-1; no clear D gene. V was pared by 0 bases and J by 0 bases, with 10 bases between. The CDR3 consists of 16 residues. Germline assignment: CDR1 SGHDT and CDR2 YYEEEE. The CDR3 sequence: CASSLVVISSYNEQFF. CDR3 nucleotide sequence: TGTGCCAGCAGCTTGGTGGTCATTAGCTCCTACAATGAGCAGTTCTTC.

This clone was observed a handful of times. The chain links TRBV18 to TRBJ1-2, with a possible D match to TRBD1 (5 bases). The CDR3 is made up of 13 amino acids. With 0 bases removed from V and 4 bases from J, the gap between germline ends came to 6 bases. CDR1 KGHSH and CDR2 LQKENI come from the germline V gene. The CDR3, as DNA: TGTGCCAGCTCACCACCCCAGGGCTATGGCTACACCTTC. This sequence encodes CASSPPQGYGYTF.

The chain recombines TRBV5-1 with TRBJ1-5; 11 positions agree with TRBD1. Germline values: CDR1 SGHRS, CDR2 YFSETQ. CDR3 length: 14 amino acids. Trimming at V came to 4 bases and at J to 8 bases, leaving 5 bases not matched to a gene. The CDR3 loop is CASSGGTGGEPQHF. CDR3 coding DNA: TGCGCCAGCAGCGGCGGGACAGGGGGTGAGCCCCAGCATTTT. The full variable domain, completed using reference TRBV5-1 and TRBJ1-5, is KAGVTQTPRYLIKTRGQQVTLSCSPISGHRSVSWYQQTPGQGLQFLFEYFSETQRNKGNFPGRFSGRQFSNSRSEMNVSTLELGDSALYLCASSGGTGGEPQHFGDGTRLSIL.

The J gene is TRBJ2-1, the V gene TRBV5-1; D uncertain. The CDR3 is 14 residues long. Germline V gives CDR1 SGHRS, CDR2 YFSETQ. Trimming took 5 bases from V and 7 from J, leaving 16 bases between them. CDR3 in amino acids: CASSLESSSNEQFF. The CDR3 DNA follows: TGCGCCAGCAGTCTGGAGTCTAGTAGTAATGAGCAGTTCTTC.

The J gene is TRBJ1-5, the V gene TRBV15; D is undetermined. Trimming removed 0 bases from V and 3 bases from J, with 15 bases in between. The CDR3 runs to 17 residues. Germline V CDR1 and CDR2: LNHNV, YYDKDF (reference sequence). CDR3 protein: CATSRDFARRTNQPQHF. The CDR3 region has the DNA TGTGCCACCAGCAGAGATTTTGCCAGGCGTACCAATCAGCCCCAGCATTTT.

This chain uses TRBV6-6 with TRBJ1-5; D is possibly TRBD1 (6 bases). The CDR3 contains 15 residues. V lost 4 bases and J lost 2, with 12 bases in between. Germline V lookup: CDR1 MNHNY, CDR2 SVGAGI (reference sequence). CDR3 sequence: CASSWVTGGNQPQHF. The CDR3 nucleotides read TGTGCCAGCAGTTGGGTGACAGGAGGCAATCAGCCCCAGCATTTT.

The J gene is TRBJ2-1, the V gene TRBV7-2, with 7 bases matching TRBD2. The CDR3 sequence is 15 residues long. Per germline, CDR1 SGHTA and CDR2 FQGNSA. V shed 5 bases, J shed 4 bases, and the junction held 8 bases outside the gene matches. This CDR3 is CASSPGRRRYNEQFF. The CDR3 DNA sequence: TGTGCCAGCAGCCCCGGGAGGCGGAGGTACAATGAGCAGTTCTTC. Together with reference TRBV7-2 and TRBJ2-1, the CDR3 gives the full variable domain: GAGVSQSPSNKVTEKGKDVELRCDPISGHTALYWYRQSLGQGLEFLIYFQGNSAPDKSGLPSDRFSAERTGGSVSTLTIQRTQQEDSAVYLCASSPGRRRYNEQFFGPGTRLTVL.

This clone has only a few counts. The genes are TRBV5-1 and TRBJ1-1, with a tentative D call TRBD1 (5 bases). The V and J ends lost 4 bases and 1 base respectively, with 11 bases between them. CDR1 is SGHRS, CDR2 YFSETQ, per germline. The CDR3 sequence is 14 residues long. CDR3 in DNA: TGCGCCAGCAGCGTGGAGGGGTCGAACACTGAAGCTTTCTTT. It specifies CASSVEGSNTEAFF.

This clone was counted only a few times. The CDR3 sequence is CASSSRGFVGYTF. The DNA for the CDR3 is TGTGCCAGCAGCAGCAGGGGGTTCGTGGGCTACACCTTC. The V call is TRBV2, the J call TRBJ1-2; 7 bases fit TRBD1. CDR1 is SNHLY and CDR2 is FYNNEI in the germline V gene. The ends lost 6 bases at V and 8 bases at J; junction bases unmatched: 9. CDR3 length equals 13 residues.

The V call is TRBV18, the J call TRBJ1-1; D unresolved. Germline V gives CDR1 KGHSH, CDR2 LQKENI. V dropped 3 bases and J dropped 0 bases, with 11 bases sitting between them. CDR3 size: 15 residues. CDR3 residues: CASSPSMRMNTEAFF. For the CDR3, the DNA is TGTGCCAGCTCACCGAGCATGAGGATGAACACTGAAGCTTTCTTT.

This clone came up a few times. The V and J genes are TRBV19 and TRBJ2-3, with 13 bases lining up with TRBD2. The germline gives CDR1 LNHDA, CDR2 SQIVND (reference sequence). The CDR3 runs 16 residues. V gave up 5 bases and J gave up 6 bases; unmatched junction bases: 8. The CDR3 nucleotides are TGTGCCAGTAGTCCCACCGGGACTAGCGGGGATGATACGCAGTATTTT. Residues: CASSPTGTSGDDTQYF.